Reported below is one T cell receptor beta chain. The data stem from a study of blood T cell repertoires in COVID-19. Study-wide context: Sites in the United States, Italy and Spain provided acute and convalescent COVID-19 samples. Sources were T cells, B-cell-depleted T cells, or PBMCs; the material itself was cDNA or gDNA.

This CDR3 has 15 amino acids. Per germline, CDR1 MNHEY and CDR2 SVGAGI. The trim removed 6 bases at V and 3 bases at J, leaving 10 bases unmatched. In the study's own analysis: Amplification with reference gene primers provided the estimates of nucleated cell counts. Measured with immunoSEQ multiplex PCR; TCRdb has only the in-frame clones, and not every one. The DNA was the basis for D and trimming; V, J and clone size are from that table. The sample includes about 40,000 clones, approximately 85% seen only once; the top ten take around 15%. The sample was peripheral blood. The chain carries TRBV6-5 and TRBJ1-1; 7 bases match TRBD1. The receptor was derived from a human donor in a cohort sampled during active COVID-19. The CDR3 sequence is CASRSRDSRDTEAFF. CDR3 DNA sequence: TGTGCCAGCAGATCTCGGGACAGTAGGGACACTGAAGCTTTCTTT.